These 18 T cell receptor beta chains share one sample of origin, sequenced in a study of cytomegalovirus exposure and HLA in healthy donors. PCR amplification relied on 60 Vbeta primers (plus 13 Jbeta primers). Data came from immunoSEQ multiplex PCR; TCRdb stores just in-frame clones and leaves some out. The sample contains over 150,000 clones, under 80% of which appear only once. Source material: PBMCs. The receptors were gathered from a man in his forties in good health and CMV-seronegative.

The rearrangement joins TRBV20-1 to TRBJ2-7, with TRBD1 as a possible D gene (5 bases). This CDR3 has 11 amino acids. Trimming left V 6 bases short and J 3 bases short, with 9 bases between. Germline V gene data show CDR1 as DFQATT and CDR2 as SNEGSKA (reference sequence). The CDR3 here is CSARADYEQYF. In DNA, the CDR3 is TGCAGTGCCAGGGCAGACTACGAGCAGTACTTC.

The J gene is TRBJ1-2, the V gene TRBV7-9; 7 bases line up with TRBD1. Per germline, CDR1 SEHNR and CDR2 FQNEAQ (reference sequence). The CDR3 covers 14 residues. Unmatched junction bases numbered 8, after V lost 6 bases and J lost 4 bases. Here the CDR3 DNA reads TGTGCCAGCAGTCCGGGACAGTACTTCTATGGCTACACCTTC. It yields the protein CASSPGQYFYGYTF. The full variable domain, its missing parts supplied by reference TRBV7-9 and TRBJ1-2, is DTGVSQNPRHKITKRGQNVTFRCDPISEHNRLYWYRQTLGQGPEFLTYFQNEAQLEKSRLLSDRFSAERPKGSFSTLEIQRTEQGDSAMYLCASSPGQYFYGYTFGSGTRLTVV.

The chain combines TRBV12-1 with TRBJ2-5; the table's TRBD2 call for D was not verified on the DNA. TRBV12-1 is assigned pseudogene status. This CDR3 contains 15 residues. This CDR3 reads CASSFAQRGQETQYF. Written as DNA, the CDR3 is TGTGCCAGCAGCTTTGCGCAGCGGGGGCAAGAGACCCAGTACTTC.

Only one count was recorded for this clone. J is TRBJ2-1 and V is TRBV7-9, with 13 bases fitting TRBD2. The germline V gene encodes CDR1 SEHNR and CDR2 FQNEAQ (reference sequence). There are 17 residues in the CDR3. Germline trimming cut 1 base from V and 7 bases from J; bases unmatched to any gene: 7. The DNA of the CDR3 is TGTGCCAGCAGCTTAGATCGACTAGCGGGGGGTTGGAATGAGCAGTTCTTC. This gives the protein CASSLDRLAGGWNEQFF.

The chain joins TRBV5-6 to TRBJ1-6; TRBD1 is a possible D gene (5 bases). V was cut by 3 bases and J by 6 bases, with 13 bases left in between. The germline V gene has CDR1 SGHDT and CDR2 YYEEEE. The CDR3 length is 15 residues. The DNA for the CDR3 is TGTGCCAGCAGCTCTCTAGACAGACTTAATTCACCCCTCCACTTT. Translation: CASSSLDRLNSPLHF.

The genes are TRBV2 and TRBJ2-1; 10 bases line up with TRBD2. The trim removed 6 bases at V and 8 bases at J, leaving 13 bases unmatched. This CDR3 comprises 16 residues. CDR1 SNHLY and CDR2 FYNNEI come from the germline V gene. In nucleotides, the CDR3 is TGTGCCAGCAGCCCATTACGGGCTAGCGGGGGTGATGAGCAGTTCTTC. This translates into CASSPLRASGGDEQFF. The whole variable domain, remainder taken from reference TRBV2 and TRBJ2-1, is EPEVTQTPSHQVTQMGQEVILRCVPISNHLYFYWYRQILGQKVEFLVSFYNNEISEKSEIFDDQFSVERPDGSNFTLKIRSTKLEDSAMYFCASSPLRASGGDEQFFGPGTRLTVL.

J is TRBJ1-1 and V is TRBV27, with D possibly being TRBD1 (6 bases). Germline V gene data show CDR1 as MNHEY and CDR2 as SMNVEV (reference sequence). V was pared by 4 bases and J by 4 bases, with 13 bases between. This CDR3 has 14 amino acids. CDR3 region: CASSSGAWGTEAFF. DNA for the CDR3: TGTGCCAGCAGTTCAGGGGCGTGGGGCACTGAAGCTTTCTTT.

This clone appeared a few times. This chain connects TRBV4-3 to TRBJ2-1; D remains unclear. The CDR3 consists of 14 residues. The V end lost 1 base, the J end lost 5 bases, and 9 bases lay between the germline ends. In germline, CDR1 is LGHNA, CDR2 YSLEER. CDR3 DNA sequence: TGCGCCAGCAGCCAAGGAGAGCGACACAATGAGCAGTTCTTC. It codes for CASSQGERHNEQFF.

The V call is TRBV5-4, the J call TRBJ2-3, with TRBD2 matching 9 bases. Germline V lookup: CDR1 SGHNT, CDR2 YYREEE (reference sequence). Trimming took 4 bases from V and 0 from J; bases not matched to a gene: 3. This CDR3 region has 15 residues. This CDR3 reads CASSLLAGSTDTQYF. For the CDR3, the DNA is TGTGCCAGCAGCCTCCTAGCGGGGAGCACAGATACGCAGTATTTT.

J is TRBJ2-7 and V is TRBV11-1, with TRBD1 identical over 7 bases. The length of the CDR3 is 15 residues. The trim removed 3 bases at V and 4 bases at J, leaving 9 bases unmatched. CDR1 SGHAT and CDR2 FQDESV come from the germline V gene (reference sequence). In DNA form, the CDR3 reads TGTGCCAGCAGCTTGGATACAGGGGCTGAGTACGAGCAGTACTTC. Translation: CASSLDTGAEYEQYF.

This clone occurred once. The rearrangement links TRBV4-1 to TRBJ2-3; D gene unclear. The CDR3 consists of 14 residues. Germline lookup yields CDR1 MGHRA and CDR2 YSYEKL. The germline V and J ends were trimmed by 0 bases and 1 base, with 5 bases remaining between them. DNA of the CDR3: TGCGCCAGCAGCCAAGAGCCAGGCACAGATACGCAGTATTTT. This encodes CASSQEPGTDTQYF.

The table lists this clone with a count of one. This chain links TRBV5-4 with TRBJ2-5, with TRBD2 matching 9 bases. V lost 4 bases, J lost 5 bases, and 9 bases stayed unmatched. This CDR3 region has 15 residues. From germline, CDR1 is SGHNT and CDR2 YYREEE (reference sequence). In DNA form, the CDR3 reads TGTGCCAGCAGCGCCTCTAGCGGGGCGGGGGAGACCCAGTACTTC. As protein: CASSASSGAGETQYF.

This clone occurred once. J is TRBJ2-7 and V is TRBV13; TRBD2 might be the D (6 bases). Trimming took off 4 bases at V and 7 bases at J, with 8 bases between the two ends. The CDR3 extends over 11 amino acids. CDR1 and CDR2 (germline): PRHDT, FYEKMQ (reference sequence). The CDR3 reads CASSSRGEQYF. CDR3 DNA sequence: TGTGCCAGCAGCTCGCGGGGAGAGCAGTACTTC.

The rearrangement joins TRBV2 to TRBJ2-1, with 10 nucleotides matching TRBD2. Losses at the gene ends were 8 bases for V and 8 bases for J; bases not matched to a gene: 15. From germline, CDR1 is SNHLY and CDR2 FYNNEI. The CDR3 extends over 16 amino acids. In DNA form, the CDR3 reads TGTGCCAGCGGCCTAGCGGGGGAAACTTCTATGGATGAGCAGTTCTTC. It is translated as CASGLAGETSMDEQFF. Full variable domain (outside the CDR3, taken from reference TRBV2 and TRBJ2-1): EPEVTQTPSHQVTQMGQEVILRCVPISNHLYFYWYRQILGQKVEFLVSFYNNEISEKSEIFDDQFSVERPDGSNFTLKIRSTKLEDSAMYFCASGLAGETSMDEQFFGPGTRLTVL.

The V gene is TRBV7-8, the J gene TRBJ2-7, with TRBD1 matching over 7 bases. The CDR3 runs to 14 residues. Germline V CDR1 and CDR2: SGHVS, FQNEAQ. V shed 5 bases and J 3 bases; nucleotides not matched to a gene: 7. CDR3 residues: CASSTPGQLYEQYF. The CDR3 DNA follows: TGTGCCAGCAGCACTCCGGGACAGCTCTACGAGCAGTACTTC. The variable domain in full, with the rest retrieved from reference TRBV7-8 and TRBJ2-7, is GAGVSQSPRYKVAKRGQDVALRCDPISGHVSLFWYQQALGQGPEFLTYFQNEAQLDKSGLPSDRFFAERPEGSVSTLKIQRTQQEDSAVYLCASSTPGQLYEQYFGPGTRLTVT.

V gene TRBV9 combines with J gene TRBJ2-2; 7 nucleotides match TRBD1. Per germline, CDR1 SGDLS and CDR2 YYNGEE. This CDR3 region has 14 residues. Trimming at V came to 4 bases and at J to 7 bases, leaving 7 bases not matched to a gene. The CDR3 DNA reads TGTGCCAGCAGCCCGACAGGGACGGTCGGGGAGCTGTTTTTT. This codes for CASSPTGTVGELFF.

This clone has a handful of counts. The chain recombines TRBV6-5 with TRBJ2-7; D is unclear. The V end was cut by 6 bases, the J end by 3 bases, with 9 bases between. The length of the CDR3 is 12 residues. Per germline, CDR1 MNHEY and CDR2 SVGAGI. Here the CDR3 reads CASRKEDYEQYF. The CDR3, as DNA: TGTGCCAGCAGAAAAGAGGACTACGAGCAGTACTTC.

V usage is TRBV9 and J usage is TRBJ1-1, with 8 bases lining up with TRBD1. The CDR3 consists of 17 residues. Germline CDR1 SGDLS, CDR2 YYNGEE. V dropped 1 base and J dropped 3; count of bases not matched to a gene: 11. CDR3 nucleotides: TGTGCCAGCAGCGTATCAGGGGGCGAGGGTCTGGACACTGAAGCTTTCTTT. Its translation: CASSVSGGEGLDTEAFF.